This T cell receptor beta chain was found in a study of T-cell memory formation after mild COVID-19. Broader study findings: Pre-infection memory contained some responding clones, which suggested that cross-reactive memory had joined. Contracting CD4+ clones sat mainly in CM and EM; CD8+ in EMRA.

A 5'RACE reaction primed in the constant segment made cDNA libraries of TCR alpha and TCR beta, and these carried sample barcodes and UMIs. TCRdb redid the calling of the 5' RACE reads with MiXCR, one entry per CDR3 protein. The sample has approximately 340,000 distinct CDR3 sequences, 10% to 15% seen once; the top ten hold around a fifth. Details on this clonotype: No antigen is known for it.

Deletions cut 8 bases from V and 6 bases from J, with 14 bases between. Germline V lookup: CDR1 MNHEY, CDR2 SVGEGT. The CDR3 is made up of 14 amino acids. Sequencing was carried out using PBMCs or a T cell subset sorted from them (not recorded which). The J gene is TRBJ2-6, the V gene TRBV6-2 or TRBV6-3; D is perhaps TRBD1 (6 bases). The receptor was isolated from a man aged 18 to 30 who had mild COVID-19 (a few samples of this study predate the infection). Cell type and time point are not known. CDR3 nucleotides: TGTGCCAGCCAACAGGGTGCAGAGGCCAACGTCCTGACTTTC. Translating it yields CASQQGAEANVLTF.